This entry lists 17 T cell receptor beta chains sequenced from one sample in a study of T cell responses to AZD1222 COVID-19 vaccine. Data came from immunoSEQ multiplex PCR; TCRdb stores just in-frame clones and leaves some out. The repertoire includes roughly 130,000 clones, approximately 88% of them detected once, and around 20% sits in the top ten. Sequencing was performed on peripheral blood, taken on day 0 of MenACWY control vaccination. These receptor sequences come from an adult in good health.

The chain combines TRBV5-1 with TRBJ2-7; no clear D. Looked up from germline, CDR1 is SGHRS and CDR2 is YFSETQ. The V gene lost 4 bases and the J gene lost 7 bases, with 9 bases spanning the gap. This CDR3 is 11 amino acids long. The CDR3 bases are TGCGCCAGCAGCGCGGACCGGGAGCAGTACTTC. It specifies CASSADREQYF. Variable domain in full (rest from reference TRBV5-1 and TRBJ2-7): KAGVTQTPRYLIKTRGQQVTLSCSPISGHRSVSWYQQTPGQGLQFLFEYFSETQRNKGNFPGRFSGRQFSNSRSEMNVSTLELGDSALYLCASSADREQYFGPGTRLTVT.

This chain's CDR3 is CASSNERTDNEKLFF. The CDR3 DNA reads TGTGCCAGCAGTAATGAAAGGACGGATAATGAAAAACTGTTTTTT. The chain couples TRBV2 to TRBJ1-4, with unresolved D. Germline assignment: CDR1 SNHLY and CDR2 FYNNEI. The CDR3 covers 15 residues. The ends were cut back, 5 bases at V and 4 bases at J, with 14 bases in the middle.

V usage is TRBV15 and J usage is TRBJ1-6; no definite D call. Trimming removed 1 base at V and 8 bases at J, with 12 bases between. The CDR3 is 15 residues long. Germline V CDR1 and CDR2: LNHNV, YYDKDF (reference sequence). CDR3 in DNA: TGTGCCACCAGCAGAGCCCCCCGGCGGGATTCACCCCTCCACTTT. Amino acid sequence: CATSRAPRRDSPLHF.

V is TRBV25-1 and J is TRBJ1-2; perhaps TRBD1 as D (5 bases). Germline V gene sequence: CDR1 MGHDK, CDR2 SYGVNS. The CDR3 runs 14 residues. V gave up 2 bases and J gave up 8 bases, with 15 bases separating them. CDR3 DNA: TGTGCCAGCAGTGAAGGTGGGACCAGCGGGGGCTACACCTTC. Protein sequence: CASSEGGTSGGYTF.

This clone appeared a few times. This chain links TRBV7-3 with TRBJ2-1, with a weak D call TRBD1 (6 bases). The CDR3 extends over 15 amino acids. The germline V gene encodes CDR1 SGHTA and CDR2 FQGTGA. The V end lost 0 bases, the J end lost 10 bases, and 16 bases lay between the germline ends. The CDR3 here is CASSLTPQGVGEQFF. CDR3 bases: TGTGCCAGCAGCTTAACCCCACAGGGTGTAGGGGAGCAGTTCTTC. The full variable domain, in which reference TRBV7-3 and TRBJ2-1 provide the parts outside the CDR3, is GAGVSQTPSNKVTEKGKYVELRCDPISGHTALYWYRQSLGQGPEFLIYFQGTGAADDSGLPNDRFFAVRPEGSVSTLKIQRTERGDSAVYLCASSLTPQGVGEQFFGPGTRLTVL.

The chain combines TRBV27 with TRBJ2-7, with a possible D match to TRBD2 (6 bases). Germline V gene data show CDR1 as MNHEY and CDR2 as SMNVEV (reference sequence). V gave up 5 bases and J gave up 3 bases, with 14 bases separating them. The CDR3 runs 14 residues. CDR3 nucleotides: TGTGCCAGCAGTCCTTGGGACTCCATCTACGAGCAGTACTTC. Protein product: CASSPWDSIYEQYF.

This clone appeared a single time. The gene calls are TRBV4-2 and TRBJ1-2; TRBD1 is a possible D gene (5 bases). The CDR3 loop spans 16 amino acids. The V gene lost 2 bases and the J gene lost 8 bases, with 21 bases spanning the gap. Germline V gene lookup returns CDR1 LGHNA and CDR2 YNFKEQ. The CDR3 nucleotides read TGTGCCAGCAGCCAATACTGGGACTTACAGTCTTTAGGCTACACCTTC. Protein sequence: CASSQYWDLQSLGYTF.

This clone was picked up one time. J is TRBJ2-7 and V is TRBV29-1, with 11 positions matching TRBD2. The CDR3 loop spans 15 amino acids. From germline, CDR1 is SQVTM and CDR2 ANQGSEA. The ends lost 6 bases at V and 0 bases at J; junction bases unmatched: 7. The CDR3: CSVGKGLAASYEQYF. As DNA, the CDR3 is TGCAGCGTCGGTAAGGGACTAGCGGCCTCCTACGAGCAGTACTTC.

The rearrangement uses TRBV5-8 and TRBJ2-7; the match to TRBD1 covers 9 bases. The CDR3 extends over 14 amino acids. Germline lookup yields CDR1 SGHTS and CDR2 YDEGEE. Trimming cost V 0 bases and J 6 bases; bases outside gene matches: 4. The CDR3, as DNA: TGTGCCAGCAGCTTGGCCGGGACAGGGTCCGAGCAGTACTTC. It is translated as CASSLAGTGSEQYF.

This clone was seen a handful of times. CDR3 amino acids: CAISDGASTDTQYF. The CDR3 DNA follows: TGTGCCATCAGTGACGGGGCTAGCACAGATACGCAGTATTTT. V gene TRBV10-3 combines with J gene TRBJ2-3; TRBD1 or TRBD2 may be the D gene (5 bases each). Trimming removed 3 bases at V and 0 bases at J, with 7 bases between. Germline lookup yields CDR1 ENHRY and CDR2 SYGVKD. This CDR3 is 14 amino acids long.

The chain carries TRBV3-1 (or the pseudogene TRBV3-2) and TRBJ2-1; a possible D gene is TRBD2 (6 bases). The V gene's germline CDR1 is LGHDT and CDR2 YNNKEL (reference sequence). Trimming left V 1 base short and J 6 bases short, with 13 bases between. The CDR3 is made up of 15 amino acids. The CDR3 spells CASSQVAGFSNEQFF. CDR3 DNA sequence: TGTGCCAGCAGCCAAGTGGCGGGATTTTCCAATGAGCAGTTCTTC.

This clone has only one observation. The J gene is TRBJ1-5, the V gene TRBV27, with D unclear. Trimming took off 2 bases at V and 0 bases at J, with 8 bases between the two ends. Germline CDR1 and CDR2: MNHEY and SMNVEV (reference sequence). The CDR3 runs 15 residues. The CDR3 region has the DNA TGTGCCAGCAGTTTAGGAGGATATAGCAATCAGCCCCAGCATTTT. This gives the protein CASSLGGYSNQPQHF.

The rearrangement links TRBV6-5 to TRBJ2-7; 7 bases are a match to TRBD1. Germline V gene lookup returns CDR1 MNHEY and CDR2 SVGAGI. V lost 4 bases, J lost 3 bases, and 3 bases stayed unmatched. This CDR3 is 13 amino acids long. The CDR3 loop reads CASSFRQGYEQYF. The CDR3, as DNA: TGTGCCAGCAGTTTTAGACAGGGCTACGAGCAGTACTTC.

For the CDR3, the DNA is TGCGCCAGCAGCTTGTACAGTGTCTCTGGAAACACCATATATTTT. Translating gives CASSLYSVSGNTIYF. The chain joins TRBV5-1 to TRBJ1-3; D gene ambiguous. The V gene's germline CDR1 is SGHRS and CDR2 YFSETQ. Trimming removed 1 base from V and 0 bases from J, with 8 bases in between. The CDR3 runs 15 residues.

The gene calls are TRBV9 and TRBJ2-3; D gene unclear. Germline CDR1 SGDLS, CDR2 YYNGEE. The CDR3 runs to 15 residues. V was trimmed by 0 bases and J by 0 bases, leaving 8 bases between them. In nucleotides, the CDR3 is TGTGCCAGCAGCGTAGGGAGCTTTAGCACAGATACGCAGTATTTT. Translated: CASSVGSFSTDTQYF.

This clone occurred once. J is TRBJ2-3 and V is TRBV5-8; 8 nucleotides agree with TRBD2. The CDR3 runs 16 residues. Per germline, CDR1 SGHTS and CDR2 YDEGEE. Losses at the gene ends were 5 bases for V and 2 bases for J; bases not matched to a gene: 10. The CDR3 is CASRAHLAGITDTQYF. CDR3 nucleotides: TGTGCCAGCAGAGCCCACTTAGCGGGAATCACAGATACGCAGTATTTT.

The chain couples TRBV19 to TRBJ2-7, with D perhaps matching TRBD1 (7 bases). V was pared by 5 bases and J by 3 bases, with 11 bases between. CDR1 and CDR2 (germline): LNHDA, SQIVND (reference sequence). This CDR3 region has 13 residues. CDR3 sequence: CASSGQGGYEQYF. The CDR3 DNA reads as TGTGCCAGTAGTGGGCAGGGGGGCTACGAGCAGTACTTC.